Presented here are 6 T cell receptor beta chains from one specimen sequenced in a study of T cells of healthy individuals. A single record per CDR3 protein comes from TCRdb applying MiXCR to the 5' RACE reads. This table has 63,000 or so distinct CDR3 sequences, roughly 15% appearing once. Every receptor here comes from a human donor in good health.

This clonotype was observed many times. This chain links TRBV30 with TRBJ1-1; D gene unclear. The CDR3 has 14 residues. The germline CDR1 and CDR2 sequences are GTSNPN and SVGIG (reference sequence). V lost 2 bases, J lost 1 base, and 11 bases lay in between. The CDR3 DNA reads TGTGCCTGGAGTATAGGTCAGGCGAACACTGAAGCTTTCTTT. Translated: CAWSIGQANTEAFF.

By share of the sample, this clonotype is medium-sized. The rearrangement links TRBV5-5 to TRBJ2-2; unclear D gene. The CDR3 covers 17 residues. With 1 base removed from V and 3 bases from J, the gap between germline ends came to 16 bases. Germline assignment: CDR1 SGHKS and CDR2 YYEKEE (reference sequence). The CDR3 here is CASSLRTYYLHTGELFF. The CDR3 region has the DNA TGTGCCAGCAGCTTGCGGACCTACTACCTCCACACCGGGGAGCTGTTTTTT. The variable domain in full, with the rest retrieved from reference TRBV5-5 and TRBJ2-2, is DAGVTQSPTHLIKTRGQQVTLRCSPISGHKSVSWYQQVLGQGPQFIFQYYEKEERGRGNFPDRFSARQFPNYSSELNVNALLLGDSALYLCASSLRTYYLHTGELFFGEGSRLTVL.

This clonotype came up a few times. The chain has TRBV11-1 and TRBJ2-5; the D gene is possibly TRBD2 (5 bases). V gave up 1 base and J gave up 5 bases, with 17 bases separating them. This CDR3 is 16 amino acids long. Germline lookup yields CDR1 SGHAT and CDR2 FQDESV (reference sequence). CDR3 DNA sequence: TGTGCCAGCAGCTTAGAGTCGAGGTCGAGGGCGGAGACCCAGTACTTC. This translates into CASSLESRSRAETQYF.

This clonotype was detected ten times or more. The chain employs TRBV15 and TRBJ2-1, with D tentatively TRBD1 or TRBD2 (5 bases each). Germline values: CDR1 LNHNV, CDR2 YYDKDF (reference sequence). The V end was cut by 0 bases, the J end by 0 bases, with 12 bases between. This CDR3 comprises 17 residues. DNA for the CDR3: TGTGCCACCAGCAGAGATCGAGGGGCAGACTCCTACAATGAGCAGTTCTTC. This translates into CATSRDRGADSYNEQFF.

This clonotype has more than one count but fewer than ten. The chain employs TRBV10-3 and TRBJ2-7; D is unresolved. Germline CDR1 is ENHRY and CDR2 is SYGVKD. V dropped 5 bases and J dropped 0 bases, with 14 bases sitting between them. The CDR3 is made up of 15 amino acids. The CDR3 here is CAISNPGESSYEQYF. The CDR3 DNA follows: TGTGCCATCAGTAATCCGGGTGAGAGCTCCTACGAGCAGTACTTC.

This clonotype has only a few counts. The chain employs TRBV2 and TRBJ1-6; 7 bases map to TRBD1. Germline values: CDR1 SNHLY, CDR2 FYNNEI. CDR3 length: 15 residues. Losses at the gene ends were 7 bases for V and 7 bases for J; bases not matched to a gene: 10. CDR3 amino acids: CASTGEGAVNSPLHF. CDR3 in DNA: TGTGCCAGCACCGGAGAGGGGGCGGTAAATTCACCCCTCCACTTT.